This T cell receptor beta chain is from a study of blood T cell repertoires in COVID-19. About the research overall: Some COVID-19 samples were acute and others convalescent; all came from the United States, Italy and Spain.

Germline values: CDR1 MGHRA, CDR2 YSYEKL. V lost 5 bases, J lost 6 bases, and 9 bases stayed unmatched. This CDR3 region has 17 residues. Sequencing used immunoSEQ multiplex PCR; TCRdb keeps in-frame clones, though not all of them. The sample has about 250,000 clones, approximately 91% seen once. This clonotype originated in a man younger than 45 with COVID-19, enrolled during active disease. The chain carries TRBV4-1 and TRBJ2-1, with 14 bases identical to TRBD2. Sequencing used peripheral blood. The CDR3, as DNA: TGCGCCAGCAGCACCGGGGGACTAGCGGGGGATAGCAATGAGCAGTTCTTC. Protein product: CASSTGGLAGDSNEQFF.